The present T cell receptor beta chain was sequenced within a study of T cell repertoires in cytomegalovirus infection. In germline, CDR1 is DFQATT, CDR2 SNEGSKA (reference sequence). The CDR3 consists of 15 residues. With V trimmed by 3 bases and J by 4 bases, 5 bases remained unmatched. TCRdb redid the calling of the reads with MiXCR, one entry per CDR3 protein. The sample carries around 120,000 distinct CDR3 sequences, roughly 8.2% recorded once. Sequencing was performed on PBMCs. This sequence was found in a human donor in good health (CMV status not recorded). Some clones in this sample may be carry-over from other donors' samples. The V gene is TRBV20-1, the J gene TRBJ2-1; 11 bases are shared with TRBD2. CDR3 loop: CSARSLAGGYNEQFF. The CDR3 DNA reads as TGCAGTGCTAGGTCCCTAGCGGGGGGATACAATGAGCAGTTCTTC.